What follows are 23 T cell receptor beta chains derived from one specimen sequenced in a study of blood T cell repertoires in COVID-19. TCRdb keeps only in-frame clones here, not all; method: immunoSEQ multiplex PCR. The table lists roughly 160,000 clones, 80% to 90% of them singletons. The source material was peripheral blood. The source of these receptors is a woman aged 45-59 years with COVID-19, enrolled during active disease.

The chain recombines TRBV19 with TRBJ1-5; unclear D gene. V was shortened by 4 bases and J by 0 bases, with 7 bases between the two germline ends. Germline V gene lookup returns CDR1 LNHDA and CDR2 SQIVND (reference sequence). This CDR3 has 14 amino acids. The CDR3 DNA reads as TGTGCCAGTAGTACCGAGCTTAGCAATCAGCCCCAGCATTTT. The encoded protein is CASSTELSNQPQHF.

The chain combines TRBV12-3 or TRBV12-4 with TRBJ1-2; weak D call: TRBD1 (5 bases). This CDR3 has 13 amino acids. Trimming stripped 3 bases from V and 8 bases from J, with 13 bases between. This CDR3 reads CASSFLSGNGYTF. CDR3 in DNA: TGTGCCAGCAGTTTTTTATCAGGGAACGGCTACACCTTC.

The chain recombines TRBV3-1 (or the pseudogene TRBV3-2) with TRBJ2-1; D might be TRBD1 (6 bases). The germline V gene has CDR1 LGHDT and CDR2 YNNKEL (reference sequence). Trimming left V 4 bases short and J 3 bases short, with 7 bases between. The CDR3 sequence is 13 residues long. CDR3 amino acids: CASSPGHYNEQFF. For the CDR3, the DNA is TGTGCCAGCAGCCCGGGACACTACAATGAGCAGTTCTTC.

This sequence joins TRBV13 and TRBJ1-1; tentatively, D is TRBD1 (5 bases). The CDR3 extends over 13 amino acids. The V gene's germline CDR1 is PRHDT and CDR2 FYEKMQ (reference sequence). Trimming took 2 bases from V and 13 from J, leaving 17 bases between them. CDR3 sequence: CASSLTQGHEIFF. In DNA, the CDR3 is TGTGCCAGCAGCTTAACCCAGGGCCACGAAATTTTCTTT.

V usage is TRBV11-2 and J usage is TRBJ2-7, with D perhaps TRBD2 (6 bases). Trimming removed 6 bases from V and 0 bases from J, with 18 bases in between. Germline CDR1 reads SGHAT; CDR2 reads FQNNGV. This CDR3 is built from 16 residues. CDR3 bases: TGTGCCAGCAGGACCTTTACGACCGGGAGCTCCTACGAGCAGTACTTC. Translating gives CASRTFTTGSSYEQYF.

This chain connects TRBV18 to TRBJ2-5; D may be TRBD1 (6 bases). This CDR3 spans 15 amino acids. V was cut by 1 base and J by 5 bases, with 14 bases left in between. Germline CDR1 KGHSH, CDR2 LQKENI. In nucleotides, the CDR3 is TGTGCCAGCTCACCACGTTTTACAGGGCTGGAGACCCAGTACTTC. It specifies CASSPRFTGLETQYF. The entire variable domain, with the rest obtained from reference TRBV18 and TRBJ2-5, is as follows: NAGVMQNPRHLVRRRGQEARLRCSPMKGHSHVYWYRQLPEEGLKFMVYLQKENIIDESGMPKERFSAEFPKEGPSILRIQQVVRGDSAAYFCASSPRFTGLETQYFGPGTRLLVL.

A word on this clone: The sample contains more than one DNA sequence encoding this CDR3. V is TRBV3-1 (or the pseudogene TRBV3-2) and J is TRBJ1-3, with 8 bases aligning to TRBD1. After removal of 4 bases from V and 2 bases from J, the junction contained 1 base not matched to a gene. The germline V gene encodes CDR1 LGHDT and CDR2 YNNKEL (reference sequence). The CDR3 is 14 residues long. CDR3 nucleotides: TGTGCCAGCAGCCCAGGGGGCGCTGGAAACACCATATATTTT. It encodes CASSPGGAGNTIYF.

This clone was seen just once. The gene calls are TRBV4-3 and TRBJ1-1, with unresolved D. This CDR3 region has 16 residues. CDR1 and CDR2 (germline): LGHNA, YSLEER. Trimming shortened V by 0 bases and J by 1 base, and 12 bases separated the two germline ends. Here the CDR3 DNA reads TGCGCCAGCAGCCAAGATTTAGTTACTGGGAACACTGAAGCTTTCTTT. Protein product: CASSQDLVTGNTEAFF.

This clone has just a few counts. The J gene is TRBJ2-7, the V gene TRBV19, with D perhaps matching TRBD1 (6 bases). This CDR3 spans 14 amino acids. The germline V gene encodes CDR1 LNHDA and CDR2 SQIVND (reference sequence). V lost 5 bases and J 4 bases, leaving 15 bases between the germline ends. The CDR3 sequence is CASSVNRDDYEQYF. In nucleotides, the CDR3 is TGTGCCAGTAGTGTAAACAGGGATGATTACGAGCAGTACTTC.

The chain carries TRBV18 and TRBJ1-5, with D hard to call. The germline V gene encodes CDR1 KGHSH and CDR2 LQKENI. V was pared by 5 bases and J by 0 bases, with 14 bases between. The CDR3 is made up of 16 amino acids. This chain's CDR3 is CASSAQAQRSNQPQHF. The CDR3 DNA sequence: TGTGCCAGCTCAGCCCAGGCCCAACGTAGCAATCAGCCCCAGCATTTT.

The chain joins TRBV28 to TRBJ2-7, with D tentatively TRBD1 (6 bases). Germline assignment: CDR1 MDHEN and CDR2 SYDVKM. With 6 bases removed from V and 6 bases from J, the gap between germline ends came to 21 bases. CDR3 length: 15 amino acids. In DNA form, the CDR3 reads TGTGCCAGCAGCCGAGCAGCGGCAGGGGAGACCGAGCAGTACTTC. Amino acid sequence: CASSRAAAGETEQYF.

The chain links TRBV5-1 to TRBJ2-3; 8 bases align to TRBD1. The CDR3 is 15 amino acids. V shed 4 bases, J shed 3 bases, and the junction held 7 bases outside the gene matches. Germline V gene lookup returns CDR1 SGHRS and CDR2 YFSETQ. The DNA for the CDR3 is TGCGCCAGCAGCGTCCCGACAGGGGCGACAGATACGCAGTATTTT. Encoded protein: CASSVPTGATDTQYF.

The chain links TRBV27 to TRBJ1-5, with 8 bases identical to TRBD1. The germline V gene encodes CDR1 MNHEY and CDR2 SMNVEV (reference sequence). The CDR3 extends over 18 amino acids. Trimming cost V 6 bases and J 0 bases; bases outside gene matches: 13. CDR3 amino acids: CASSRRPDRDTSNQPQHF. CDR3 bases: TGTGCCAGCAGCCGCCGGCCGGACAGGGACACTAGCAATCAGCCCCAGCATTTT.

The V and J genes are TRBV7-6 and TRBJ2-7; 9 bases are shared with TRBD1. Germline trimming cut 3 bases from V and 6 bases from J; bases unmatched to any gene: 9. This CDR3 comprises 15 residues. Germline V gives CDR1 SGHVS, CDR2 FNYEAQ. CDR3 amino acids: CASSFGQGYVFEQYF. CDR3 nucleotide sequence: TGTGCCAGCAGCTTCGGACAGGGGTACGTTTTCGAGCAGTACTTC.

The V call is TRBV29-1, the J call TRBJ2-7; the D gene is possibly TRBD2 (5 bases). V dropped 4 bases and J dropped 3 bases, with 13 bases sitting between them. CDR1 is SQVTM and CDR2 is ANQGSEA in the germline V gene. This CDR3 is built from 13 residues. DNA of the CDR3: TGCAGCGTTGTTCCTCAGGACTTCTACGAGCAGTACTTC. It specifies CSVVPQDFYEQYF.

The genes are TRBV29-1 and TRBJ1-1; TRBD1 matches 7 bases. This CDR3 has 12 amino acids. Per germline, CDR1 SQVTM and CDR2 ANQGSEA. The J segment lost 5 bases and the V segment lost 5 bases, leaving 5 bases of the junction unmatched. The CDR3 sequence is CSVSGTATEAFF. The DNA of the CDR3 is TGCAGCGTTTCCGGGACAGCAACTGAAGCTTTCTTT.

CDR3 sequence: CASSQDGGETQYF. CDR3 DNA: TGCGCCAGCAGCCAAGATGGAGGGGAGACCCAGTACTTC. This rearrangement joins TRBV4-3 to TRBJ2-5, with D possibly matching TRBD2 (6 bases). The germline V gene encodes CDR1 LGHNA and CDR2 YSLEER. V lost 0 bases and J 5 bases, leaving 7 bases between the germline ends. This CDR3 region has 13 residues.

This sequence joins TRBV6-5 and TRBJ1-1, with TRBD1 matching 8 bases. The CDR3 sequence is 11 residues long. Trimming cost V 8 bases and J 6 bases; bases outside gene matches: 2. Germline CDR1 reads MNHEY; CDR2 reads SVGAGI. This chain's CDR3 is CASGQGPEAFF. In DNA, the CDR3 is TGTGCCAGCGGACAGGGTCCTGAAGCTTTCTTT.

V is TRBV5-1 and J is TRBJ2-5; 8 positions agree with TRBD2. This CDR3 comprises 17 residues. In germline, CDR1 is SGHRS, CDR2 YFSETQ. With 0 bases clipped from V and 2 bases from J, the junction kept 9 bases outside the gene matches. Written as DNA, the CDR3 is TGCGCCAGCAGCTTGGCCGTCCTCGGGGGGGGGCAAGAGACCCAGTACTTC. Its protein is CASSLAVLGGGQETQYF.

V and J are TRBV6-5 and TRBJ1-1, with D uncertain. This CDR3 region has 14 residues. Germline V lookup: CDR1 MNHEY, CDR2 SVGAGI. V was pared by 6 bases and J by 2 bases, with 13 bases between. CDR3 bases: TGTGCCAGCAGACCTGGACTGAGTAACACTGAAGCTTTCTTT. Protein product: CASRPGLSNTEAFF.

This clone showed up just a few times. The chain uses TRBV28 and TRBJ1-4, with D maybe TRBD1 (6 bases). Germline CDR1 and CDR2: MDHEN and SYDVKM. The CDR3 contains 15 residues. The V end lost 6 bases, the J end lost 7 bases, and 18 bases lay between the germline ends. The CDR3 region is CASRRYDRRGEKLFF. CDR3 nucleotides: TGTGCCAGCAGACGATATGACAGGCGTGGTGAAAAACTGTTTTTT.

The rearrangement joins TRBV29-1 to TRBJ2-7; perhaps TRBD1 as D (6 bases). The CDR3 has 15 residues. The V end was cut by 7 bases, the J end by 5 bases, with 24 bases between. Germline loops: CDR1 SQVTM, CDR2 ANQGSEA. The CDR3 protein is CSEASDRKQINEQYF. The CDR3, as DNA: TGCAGCGAAGCTTCAGACAGGAAACAAATTAACGAGCAGTACTTC.

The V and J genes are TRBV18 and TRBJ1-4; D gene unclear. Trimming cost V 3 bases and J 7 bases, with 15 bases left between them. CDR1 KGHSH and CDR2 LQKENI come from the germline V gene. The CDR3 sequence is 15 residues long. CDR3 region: CASSPLGGYGEKLFF. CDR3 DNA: TGTGCCAGCTCACCTTTAGGAGGGTATGGTGAAAAACTGTTTTTT. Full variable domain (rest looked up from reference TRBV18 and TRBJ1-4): NAGVMQNPRHLVRRRGQEARLRCSPMKGHSHVYWYRQLPEEGLKFMVYLQKENIIDESGMPKERFSAEFPKEGPSILRIQQVVRGDSAAYFCASSPLGGYGEKLFFGSGTQLSVL.